These 2 T cell receptor beta chains came from one sample sequenced in a study of human T cells and chemical hapten exposure. Via MiXCR, TCRdb re-called the RACE reads, giving one row per CDR3 protein. The sample has under 300,000 distinct CDR3 sequences, about 9% seen once. Specified time point: pre-sensitization, week 0. The sample's treatment: therapeutic diphenylcyclopropenone sensitization with weekly scalp DPC. The sequenced sample was whole blood, obtained in connection with sensitization to the hapten diphenylcyclopropenone (DPC). These receptors were collected from a woman between 40 and 50 years old with alopecia areata. Some clones in this sample may be carry-over from other donors' samples.

This clonotype has a handful of counts. The chain joins TRBV12-3 or TRBV12-4 to TRBJ1-3, with no clear D. Trimming left V 5 bases short and J 0 bases short, with 11 bases between. The CDR3 length is 15 residues. CDR3 nucleotides: TGTGCCAGCAGTCTTTCGGTAAACTCTGGAAACACCATATATTTT. This encodes CASSLSVNSGNTIYF.

This rearrangement joins TRBV28 to TRBJ1-5, with a possible D match to TRBD1 (6 bases). There are 12 residues in the CDR3. Per germline, CDR1 MDHEN and CDR2 SYDVKM. Trimming removed 5 bases from V and 7 bases from J, with 9 bases in between. DNA for the CDR3: TGTGCCAGCAGTCGGACAGACCAGCCCCAGCATTTT. Translated: CASSRTDQPQHF.